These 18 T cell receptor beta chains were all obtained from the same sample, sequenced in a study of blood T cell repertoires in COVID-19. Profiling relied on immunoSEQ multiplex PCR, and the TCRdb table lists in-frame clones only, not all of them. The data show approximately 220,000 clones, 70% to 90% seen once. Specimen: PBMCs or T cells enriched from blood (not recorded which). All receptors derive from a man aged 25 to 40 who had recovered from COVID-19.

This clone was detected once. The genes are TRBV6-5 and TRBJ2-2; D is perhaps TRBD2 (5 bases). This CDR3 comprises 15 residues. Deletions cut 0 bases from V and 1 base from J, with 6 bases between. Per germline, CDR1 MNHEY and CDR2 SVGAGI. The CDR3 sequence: CASSYSRVNTGELFF. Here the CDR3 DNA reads TGTGCCAGCAGTTACTCGAGGGTGAACACCGGGGAGCTGTTTTTT.

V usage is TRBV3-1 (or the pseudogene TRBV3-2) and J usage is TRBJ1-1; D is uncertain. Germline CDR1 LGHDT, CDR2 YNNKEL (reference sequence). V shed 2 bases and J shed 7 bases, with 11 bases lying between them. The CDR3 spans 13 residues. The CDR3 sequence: CASSQTSGREAFF. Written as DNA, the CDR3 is TGTGCCAGCAGCCAAACGAGTGGGCGTGAAGCTTTCTTT.

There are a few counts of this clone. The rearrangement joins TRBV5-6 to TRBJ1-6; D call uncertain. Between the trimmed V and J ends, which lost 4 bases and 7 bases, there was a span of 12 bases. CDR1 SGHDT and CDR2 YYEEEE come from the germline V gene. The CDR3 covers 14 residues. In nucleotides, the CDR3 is TGTGCCAGCAGCCGCATAGCAACCAATTCACCCCTCCACTTT. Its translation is CASSRIATNSPLHF.

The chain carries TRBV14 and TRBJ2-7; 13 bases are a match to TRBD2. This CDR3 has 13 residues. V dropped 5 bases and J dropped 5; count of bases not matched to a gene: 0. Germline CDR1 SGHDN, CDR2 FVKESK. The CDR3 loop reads CASSGLAGDEQYF. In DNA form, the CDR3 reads TGTGCCAGCAGCGGACTAGCGGGAGACGAGCAGTACTTC.

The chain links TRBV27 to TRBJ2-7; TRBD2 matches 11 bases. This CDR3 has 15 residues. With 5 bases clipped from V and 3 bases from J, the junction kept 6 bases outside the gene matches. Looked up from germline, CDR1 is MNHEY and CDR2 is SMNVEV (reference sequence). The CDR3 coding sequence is TGTGCCAGCAGTCCAGGGACTAGCGGCGTCTACGAGCAGTACTTC. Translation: CASSPGTSGVYEQYF.

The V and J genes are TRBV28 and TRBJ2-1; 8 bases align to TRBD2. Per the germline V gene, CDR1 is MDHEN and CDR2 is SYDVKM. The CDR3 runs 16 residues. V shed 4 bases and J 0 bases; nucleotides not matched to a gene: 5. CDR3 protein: CASSSLLADSYNEQFF. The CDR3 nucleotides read TGTGCCAGCAGTTCGTTACTAGCGGACTCCTACAATGAGCAGTTCTTC.

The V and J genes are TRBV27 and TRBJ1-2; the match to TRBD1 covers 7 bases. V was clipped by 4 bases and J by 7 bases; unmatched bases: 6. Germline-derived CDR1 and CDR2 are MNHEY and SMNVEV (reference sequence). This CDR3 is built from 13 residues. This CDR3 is CASSSTGSVGYTF. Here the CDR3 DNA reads TGTGCCAGCAGTTCGACAGGGAGTGTTGGCTACACCTTC.

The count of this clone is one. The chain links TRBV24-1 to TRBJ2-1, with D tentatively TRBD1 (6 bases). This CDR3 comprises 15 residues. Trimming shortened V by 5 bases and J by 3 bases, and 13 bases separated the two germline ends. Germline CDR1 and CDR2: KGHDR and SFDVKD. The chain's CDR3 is CATSASGVDYNEQFF. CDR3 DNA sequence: TGTGCCACCAGTGCCTCAGGGGTCGACTACAATGAGCAGTTCTTC.

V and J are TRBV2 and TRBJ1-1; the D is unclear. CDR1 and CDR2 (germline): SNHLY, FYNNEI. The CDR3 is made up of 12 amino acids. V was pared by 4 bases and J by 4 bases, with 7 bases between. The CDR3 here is CASSVRSTEAFF. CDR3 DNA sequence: TGTGCCAGCAGTGTACGGAGCACTGAAGCTTTCTTT.

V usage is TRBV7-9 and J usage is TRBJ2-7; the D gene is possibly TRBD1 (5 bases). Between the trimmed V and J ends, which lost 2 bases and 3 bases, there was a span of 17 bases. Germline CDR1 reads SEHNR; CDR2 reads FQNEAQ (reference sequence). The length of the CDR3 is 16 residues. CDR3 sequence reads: CASSLNTATVNYEQYF. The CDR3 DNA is TGTGCCAGCAGCTTAAATACCGCGACAGTGAACTACGAGCAGTACTTC.

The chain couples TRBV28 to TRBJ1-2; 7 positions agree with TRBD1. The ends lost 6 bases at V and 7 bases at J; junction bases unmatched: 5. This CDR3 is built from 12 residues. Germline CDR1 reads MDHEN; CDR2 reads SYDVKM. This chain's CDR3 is CASRRTGAGYTF. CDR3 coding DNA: TGTGCCAGCAGGCGTACAGGGGCTGGCTACACCTTC.

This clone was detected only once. This chain's CDR3 is CASSDRWSGGLTDTQYF. The CDR3, as DNA: TGTGCCAGCAGTGACAGATGGAGCGGGGGCCTCACAGATACGCAGTATTTT. The chain joins TRBV2 to TRBJ2-3, with 8 bases that match TRBD2. The germline V gene encodes CDR1 SNHLY and CDR2 FYNNEI. The CDR3 is made up of 17 amino acids. V trimming: 3 bases; J trimming: 2 bases; junction bases outside the gene matches: 10.

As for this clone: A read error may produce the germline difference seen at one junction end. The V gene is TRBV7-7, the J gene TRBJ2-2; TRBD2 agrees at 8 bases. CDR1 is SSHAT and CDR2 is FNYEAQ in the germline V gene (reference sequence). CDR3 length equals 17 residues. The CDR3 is CASSTGLAALNTGELFF. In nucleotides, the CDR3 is TGTGCTAGCAGCACCGGACTAGCAGCTTTAAACACCGGGGAGCTGTTTTTT. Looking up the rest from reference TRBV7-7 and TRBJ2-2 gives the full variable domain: GAGVSQSPRYKVTKRGQDVTLRCDPISSHATLYWYQQALGQGPEFLTYFNYEAQPDKSGLPSDRFSAERPEGSISTLTIQRTEQRDSAMYRCASSTGLAALNTGELFFGEGSRLTVL.

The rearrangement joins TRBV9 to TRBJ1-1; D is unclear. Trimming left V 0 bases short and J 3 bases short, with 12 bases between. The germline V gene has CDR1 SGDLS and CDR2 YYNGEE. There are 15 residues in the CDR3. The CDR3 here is CASSVGGGSDTEAFF. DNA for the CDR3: TGTGCCAGCAGCGTAGGTGGCGGGTCGGACACTGAAGCTTTCTTT.

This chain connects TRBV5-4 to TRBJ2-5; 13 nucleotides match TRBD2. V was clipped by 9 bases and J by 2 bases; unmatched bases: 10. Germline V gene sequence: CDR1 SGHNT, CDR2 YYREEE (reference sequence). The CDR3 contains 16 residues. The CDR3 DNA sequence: TGTGCCACCACCGGACTAGCGGGAGTTCGGCAAGAGACCCAGTACTTC. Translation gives CATTGLAGVRQETQYF.

The CDR3, as DNA: TGCGCCAGCACCGGAGGGACTAGCGGGGGCTTGGTGTACTTC. It yields the protein CASTGGTSGGLVYF. The genes are TRBV10-2 and TRBJ2-5, with TRBD2 matching 14 bases. CDR1 and CDR2 (germline): WSHSY, SAAADI. The CDR3 length is 14 residues. J lost 13 bases, V lost 7 bases, and 11 bases had no gene match.

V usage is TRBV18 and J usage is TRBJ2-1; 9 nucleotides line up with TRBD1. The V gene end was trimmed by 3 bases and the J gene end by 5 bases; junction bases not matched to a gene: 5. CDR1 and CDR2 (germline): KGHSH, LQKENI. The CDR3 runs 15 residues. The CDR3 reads CASSPGQGVNNEQFF. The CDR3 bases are TGTGCCAGCTCACCGGGACAGGGAGTGAACAATGAGCAGTTCTTC.

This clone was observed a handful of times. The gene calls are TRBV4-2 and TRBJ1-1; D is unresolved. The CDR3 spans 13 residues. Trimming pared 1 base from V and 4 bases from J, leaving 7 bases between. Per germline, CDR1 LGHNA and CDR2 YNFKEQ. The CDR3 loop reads CASSQGRGTEAFF. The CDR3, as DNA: TGTGCCAGCAGCCAAGGGCGGGGCACTGAAGCTTTCTTT.